Ten or more counts support the clone carrying this T cell receptor (beta chain). The sample is drawn from a study of T cells in Graves' hyperthyroidism and ophthalmopathy. Germline loops: CDR1 MNHEY, CDR2 SVGAGI. V lost 7 bases to trimming and J lost 0 bases, with 15 bases between them. The CDR3 covers 15 residues. RNA transcripts gave rise to amplified TCR beta CDR3 regions. HTBI primers drove first-round RT-PCR of the TCR CDR3. One entry per CDR3 protein, called by TCRdb with MiXCR from the multiplex PCR reads. In the table there are 550,000 to 800,000 distinct CDR3 sequences, 17% of which are singletons.

This chain connects TRBV6-5 to TRBJ1-1; D is unresolved. The sequencing sample was made of blood. The TCR originated in a man aged 50 to 60 with Graves' hyperthyroidism. CDR3 in amino acids: CASTYSGLVNTEAFF. The CDR3 bases are TGTGCCAGCACCTACTCCGGGTTAGTGAACACTGAAGCTTTCTTT.